The 13 T cell receptor beta chains given below trace back to one sample, sequenced in a study of T cell changes during pregnancy in multiple sclerosis. Method: immunoSEQ multiplex PCR; TCRdb's copy keeps in-frame clones and lacks some. The sample yields about 31,000 clones, 93% seen once. The sample in question was CD4+ T cells from peripheral blood mononuclear cells, obtained in the second trimester of pregnancy. Source of these receptors: a female donor with multiple sclerosis, enrolled in a pregnancy study.

This clone was recorded a few times. The CDR3 region is CASSVTWGTGEAFF. The CDR3 nucleotides are TGTGCCAGCAGTGTGACGTGGGGGACAGGGGAAGCTTTCTTT. The chain carries TRBV6-1 and TRBJ1-1; 9 nucleotides align to TRBD1. The CDR3 length is 14 residues. Germline CDR1 is MNHNS and CDR2 is SASEGT. V gave up 4 bases and J gave up 8 bases; unmatched junction bases: 8.

This CDR3 is CASSLGQPNQPQHF. The CDR3 region has the DNA TGTGCCAGCAGTTTGGGACAGCCGAATCAGCCCCAGCATTTT. This chain connects TRBV28 to TRBJ1-5, with 7 nucleotides matching TRBD1. There are 14 residues in the CDR3. CDR1 and CDR2 (germline): MDHEN, SYDVKM. V shed 3 bases and J 4 bases; nucleotides not matched to a gene: 3. Looking up the rest from reference TRBV28 and TRBJ1-5 gives the full variable domain: DVKVTQSSRYLVKRTGEKVFLECVQDMDHENMFWYRQDPGLGLRLIYFSYDVKMKEKGDIPEGYSVSREKKERFSLILESASTNQTSMYLCASSLGQPNQPQHFGDGTRLSIL.

The V and J genes are TRBV5-1 and TRBJ1-1; TRBD1 aligns across 7 bases. J gave up 6 bases and V 2 bases, and 7 bases lay outside the gene matches. CDR1 SGHRS and CDR2 YFSETQ come from the germline V gene. This CDR3 contains 14 residues. The CDR3 protein is CASSFLTGSAEAFF. CDR3 sequence (DNA): TGCGCCAGCAGCTTTTTGACAGGGAGTGCTGAAGCTTTCTTT.

The chain couples TRBV9 to TRBJ2-7; weak D call: TRBD2 (6 bases). Trimming removed 3 bases at V and 6 bases at J, with 13 bases between. The CDR3 has 13 amino acids. Germline V lookup: CDR1 SGDLS, CDR2 YYNGEE. Written as DNA, the CDR3 is TGTGCCAGCAGCGGGCAAAGGGGACTCGAGCAGTACTTC. Protein product: CASSGQRGLEQYF.

The rearrangement uses TRBV5-1 and TRBJ2-7; TRBD2 matches 7 bases. V trimming: 4 bases; J trimming: 4 bases; junction bases outside the gene matches: 17. The CDR3 runs to 17 residues. Germline CDR1 reads SGHRS; CDR2 reads YFSETQ. The CDR3 DNA reads TGCGCCAGCAGCCATGGGGAGGAGGGCGGGAGAAAGTACGAGCAGTACTTC. This codes for CASSHGEEGGRKYEQYF.

About this clone itself: The junction departs from the called germline gene at one end, perhaps through a read error. The chain has TRBV20-1 and TRBJ2-1; 7 bases are shared with TRBD2. Germline V gives CDR1 DFQATT, CDR2 SNEGSKA (reference sequence). This CDR3 comprises 11 residues. The CDR3 bases are TGCAGTGCTAGTCGGGGGGACCTCAGGGTCTTC. Translation gives CSASRGDLRVF.

This clone was seen a single time. V is TRBV5-1 and J is TRBJ1-1, with TRBD1 as a possible D gene (5 bases). V lost 0 bases and J lost 4, with 10 bases in between. CDR1 is SGHRS, CDR2 YFSETQ, per germline. CDR3 length: 14 residues. The DNA for the CDR3 is TGCGCCAGCAGCTTGGTACGGGGGTTCACTGAAGCTTTCTTT. Translating it yields CASSLVRGFTEAFF.

CDR3 DNA sequence: TGTGCCAGCAGCAAGCTGGTCGGCGAGCAGTACTTC. It codes for CASSKLVGEQYF. The V gene is TRBV28, the J gene TRBJ2-7; D uncertain. CDR1 is MDHEN, CDR2 SYDVKM, per germline. Trimming pared 6 bases from V and 6 bases from J, leaving 12 bases between. The CDR3 is 12 residues long.

About this clone: The sample holds other DNA sequences that translate to the same CDR3. V and J are TRBV6-5 and TRBJ2-7; TRBD2 is a possible D gene (6 bases). The germline V and J ends were trimmed by 2 bases and 1 base, with 15 bases remaining between them. This CDR3 is 16 amino acids long. CDR1 and CDR2 (germline): MNHEY, SVGAGI. CDR3 nucleotide sequence: TGTGCCAGCAGTTACGGTCGGAGGGGCAGATCCTACGAGCAGTACTTC. It codes for CASSYGRRGRSYEQYF.

This clone was counted only a few times. The chain recombines TRBV30 with TRBJ1-1, with D maybe TRBD1 (6 bases). The CDR3 is made up of 14 amino acids. V was pared by 0 bases and J by 5 bases, with 13 bases between. Per the germline V gene, CDR1 is GTSNPN and CDR2 is SVGIG (reference sequence). The CDR3 sequence: CAWSVQRGATEAFF. The CDR3 DNA is TGTGCCTGGAGTGTACAGCGGGGGGCGACTGAAGCTTTCTTT.

J is TRBJ1-1 and V is TRBV16, with a tentative D call TRBD1 (6 bases). Per the germline V gene, CDR1 is KGHSY and CDR2 is FQNENV. The CDR3 contains 18 residues. Trimming pared 0 bases from V and 0 bases from J, leaving 17 bases between. The DNA for the CDR3 is TGTGCCAGCAGCCAATCCGAGAGGGGGTTTCCCATGAACACTGAAGCTTTCTTT. This sequence encodes CASSQSERGFPMNTEAFF.

The V gene is TRBV30, the J gene TRBJ2-4, with 10 bases identical to TRBD2. V lost 8 bases to trimming and J lost 5 bases; unmatched junction nucleotides: 9. The V gene's germline CDR1 is GTSNPN and CDR2 SVGIG (reference sequence). The CDR3 contains 14 residues. The CDR3 nucleotides are TGTGCCGGAACCAAAGGACTAGCGGAAAACATTCAGTACTTC. The encoded protein is CAGTKGLAENIQYF.

CDR3 residues: CASSRVGVKNIQYF. The CDR3 region has the DNA TGTGCCAGTAGTAGGGTCGGGGTTAAAAACATTCAGTACTTC. The gene calls are TRBV19 and TRBJ2-4; tentative D call: TRBD2 (5 bases). V was clipped by 4 bases and J by 4 bases, with 11 bases between them. The CDR3 sequence is 14 residues long. Germline V lookup: CDR1 LNHDA, CDR2 SQIVND (reference sequence). Supplemented by reference TRBV19 and TRBJ2-4, the full variable domain reads DGGITQSPKYLFRKEGQNVTLSCEQNLNHDAMYWYRQDPGQGLRLIYYSQIVNDFQKGDIAEGYSVSREKKESFPLTVTSAQKNPTAFYLCASSRVGVKNIQYFGAGTRLSVL.